This T cell receptor beta chain was identified in a study of control samples from healthy donors and cancer patients. Measured with immunoSEQ multiplex PCR; TCRdb has only the in-frame clones, and not every one. Here the sample spans some 130,000 clones, 80% to 95% being singletons. This CDR3 has 14 amino acids. Germline assignment: CDR1 LNHDA and CDR2 SQIVND (reference sequence). The V and J ends lost 5 bases and 8 bases respectively, with 13 bases between them. This rearrangement joins TRBV19 to TRBJ1-6; a weak D match, TRBD1 (6 bases). Material for sequencing was blood. This sequence was found in a man in his forties in good health. CDR3 sequence reads: CASSAGAAYSPLHF. The CDR3 nucleotides are TGTGCCAGTAGTGCAGGGGCCGCGTATTCACCCCTCCACTTT.